Described below is a single T cell receptor beta chain sequence and its context. The antigen it binds to is not known. No base qualities exist here, and no much larger clone lies one base off it. Trimming removed 2 bases from V and 4 bases from J, leaving 11 bases between the germline ends. According to the germline V gene, CDR1 reads ENHRY and CDR2 reads SYGVKD. The CDR3, cysteine through phenylalanine, is 14 amino acids long. The entry retains the CDR3 DNA only, 42 bases that are in frame from base 1. The record originates from a study of blood T cells in healthy people across ages (dated by TCRdb to the mid-2010s). Regarding the complete study: In model experiments, template switching captured roughly one uniquely barcoded TCR beta cDNA molecule for every two T cells. Using deep sequencing normalized with unique cDNA molecular identifiers, the study measured how TCR beta repertoire diversity changes with age. The donors were split into four age groups: young (average 16 years), middle-aged (roughly 39), aged (about 62) and long-lived (approximately 80). The study analyzed two additional independent replicas of 1 million unique cDNA reads from the same blood draw for two donors, one aged 18 to 29 and one aged 80 or older. General findings and caveats noted by the study authors: Compared with the aged group, more naive CD4+ T cells, fewer expanded clones and increased TCR diversity were shown by the long-lived group, suggesting age selection. Because profiling used bulk unsorted PBMCs, naive and antigen-experienced compartments could not be compared conclusively. Total diversity estimates from one million sequenced T cells were considered lower bounds and underestimates. There was a strong correlation between observed TCR beta diversity and the percentage of naive T cells measured by flow cytometry. Observed TCR beta diversity per million T cells fell roughly linearly with age, and a significant reduction was already apparent by age roughly 41. The CMV infection status of donors was not known, potentially confounding age-related changes in expanded clonotypes.

Libraries came from 5' RACE. The sequencer was an Illumina HiSeq 2500. A second about 7 to 12 cycle PCR used a sample-barcoded 5' primer and a J-beta primer mix. Each TCR beta cDNA molecule received a unique molecular identifier from a template-switch 5' adaptor carrying 12 random nucleotides. At least 2.5 million CDR3-containing paired-end reads were obtained from each sample. First-strand cDNA synthesis was performed from all RNA using the Mint cDNA synthesis kit, with priming by a TRBC-specific oligonucleotide. Following uracil-DNA glycosylase treatment, all cDNA underwent a first 18-cycle PCR with the universal primers M1SS and BC2_uni_R. Regarding the original processing steps: For normalization, 1 million high-quality reads, each with a distinct molecular identifier, were randomly selected from each sample. Instead of being binned into consensus sequences, reads with shared molecular identifiers were discarded. CDR3 identification, clonotype clustering and error correction used MiTCR with a Q25 quality threshold and the strictest error-elimination algorithm. Lower-bound total TCR beta diversity was estimated with a nonparametric unseen species model using Euler transformation. Starting from the raw public reads, TCRdb applied fastp trimming at Q25, assembled clones with MiXCR and retained in-frame beta chains. Duplicate CDR3 protein sequences are folded into a single record with the most common DNA and genes. It is TCRdb's table, rather than the study itself, that gives the V and J calls and clone size. The sample table shows a few hundred thousand distinct CDR3 sequences, and 25% to 35% are seen once. About 3.3% of the sample is taken by the ten largest.

Donors were 35 to 40 systemically healthy Caucasian individuals from Russia aged 6 to 90 years. Roughly 9 milliliters of peripheral blood were drawn from each donor into EDTA-treated Vacutainer tubes. Ficoll-Paque density-gradient centrifugation was used to isolate PBMCs, with at least 6.5 million per sample. Trizol reagent was used to extract total RNA from PBMCs, with at least 6 micrograms per sample. The percentages of naive CD45RAhigh/CD27high T cells were determined by flow cytometry on a PBMC aliquot from every donor. These same data were also listed under a study on T cells of mothers and their children. The second study's paper adds: Donors were nine systemically healthy Caucasian individuals: three mothers and their six children. cDNA synthesis used all of the extracted RNA, with around 1.4 ug of RNA in each 15 ul reaction. In the second PCR, the M1S primer introduced both the sample barcodes and 2-4 random nucleotides. Over 8 million TCR beta CDR3 reads were obtained for each mother, and 2.5 million to 3 million reads were obtained for each child. Thymic selection shapes the output of TCR recombination in a similar way in related and unrelated pairs, and inherited differences have a minor effect. Related mother-child pairs always showed normalized repertoire overlap that was slightly higher than in unrelated mother-child pairs, though the difference was never significant. With a sensitivity of around 97 clones per million clonotypes, no persistent microchimeric T cell clones were detected. The study used deep NGS to compare TCR beta repertoires of mothers and children, seeking features distinguishing related mother-child pairs from unrelated individuals. The mean age was roughly 40 +/- 4 years for the mothers and approximately 11 +/- 4 years for the children. After adapters were ligated using NEBNext reagents, the libraries underwent 100+100 nt paired-end sequencing on an Illumina HiSeq 2000. Mother and child libraries were prepared a month apart and sequenced in separate runs to prevent cross-contamination. For each donor, somewhere between roughly 450,000 and 2,000,000 distinct TCR beta clonotypes were identified. Naive TCR beta clonotypes were estimated from low-frequency clonotypes matched to each donor's FACS-determined naive share, without sorting.

Sequenced: blood. The clonotype originates from a boy aged 2 to 10 in good health. This sequence uses TRBV10-3 and TRBJ2-5; TRBD2 is a weak D gene call, 5 bases matching. The CDR3 region reads CAISESGMGETQYF. The nucleotide sequence reads TGTGCCATCAGTGAGAGCGGAATGGGAGAGACCCAGTACTTC.